This T cell receptor (beta chain) was captured in a study of vaccination and CD4 T cells after COVID-19. Cultured CD4+ T-cell DNA underwent Oncomine TCR Beta short-read sequencing. TCRdb re-derived calls from the PCR reads in MiXCR, one entry per CDR3 protein. The data contain 15,000 to 20,000 distinct CDR3 sequences, 55% to 65% of them seen just once; the ten biggest clones take up roughly 5%. The CDR3 totals 14 residues. Per the germline V gene, CDR1 is MNHNS and CDR2 is SASEGT. The trim removed 6 bases at V and 9 bases at J, leaving 5 bases unmatched. Details on this clonotype: Antigen: not known.

Treatment reported: approximately nine-day PBMC culture with coronavirus spike peptide pools or control peptides (ViraFEST assay). Material: CD4+ T cells from blood, cultured in vitro, obtained after SARS-CoV-2 vaccination. The genes are TRBV6-1 and TRBJ1-6; 10 bases map to TRBD1. The origin of this receptor is a human donor who had recovered from COVID-19. CDR3 sequence reads: CASRGTGAFSPLHF. The DNA for the CDR3 is TGTGCCAGCAGGGGGACAGGGGCTTTTTCACCCCTCCACTTT.